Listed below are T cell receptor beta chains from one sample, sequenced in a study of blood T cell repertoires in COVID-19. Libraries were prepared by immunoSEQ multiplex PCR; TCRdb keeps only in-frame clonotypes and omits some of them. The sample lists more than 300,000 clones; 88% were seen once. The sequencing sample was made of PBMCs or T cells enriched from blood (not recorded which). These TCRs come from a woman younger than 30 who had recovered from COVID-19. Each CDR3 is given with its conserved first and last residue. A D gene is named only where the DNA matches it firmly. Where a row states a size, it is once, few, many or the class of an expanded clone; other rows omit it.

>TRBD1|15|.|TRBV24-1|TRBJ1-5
TGTGCCACCAGTGAGACAGGGGCGGGCAATCAGCCCCAGCATTTT
CATSETGAGNQPQHF
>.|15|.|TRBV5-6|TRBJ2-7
TGTGCCAGCAGCTTGGGGGGTAGCGCCTCCTACGAGCAGTACTTC
CASSLGGSASYEQYF
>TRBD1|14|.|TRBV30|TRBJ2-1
TGTGCCTGGGACACAGGGGGATTGAGTAATGAGCAGTTCTTC
CAWDTGGLSNEQFF
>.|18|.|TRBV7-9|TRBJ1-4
TGTGCCAGCAGCTTAGGTGGGAGATACAGGGCGTCAAATGAAAAACTGTTTTTT
CASSLGGRYRASNEKLFF
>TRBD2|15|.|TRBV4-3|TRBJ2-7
TGCGCCAGCAGCCATGAATCCGGGGGGGCCTACGAGCAGTACTTC
CASSHESGGAYEQYF
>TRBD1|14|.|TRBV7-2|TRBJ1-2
TGTGCCAGCACCTCCCGGACAGGGGACTATGGCTACACCTTC
CASTSRTGDYGYTF
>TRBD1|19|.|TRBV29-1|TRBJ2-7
TGCAGCGTTAAACACAGGGGACAGCCCTCAGCGCTTACACATTACGAGCAGTACTTC
CSVKHRGQPSALTHYEQYF
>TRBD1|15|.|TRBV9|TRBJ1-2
TGTGCCAGCAGCGTAGGGGGACAGGGGGCAGATGGCTACACCTTC
CASSVGGQGADGYTF
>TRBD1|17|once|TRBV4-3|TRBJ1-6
TGCGCCAGCAGCCAAGAGGTGTCGGGACAGGGTAATTCACCCCTCCACTTT
CASSQEVSGQGNSPLHF
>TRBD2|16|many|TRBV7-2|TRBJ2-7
TGTGCCAGCAGCTATCCTAGCGGGGGGTTCTCCTACGAGCAGTACTTC
CASSYPSGGFSYEQYF
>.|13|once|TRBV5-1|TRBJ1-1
TGCGCCAGCAGCTTTGGGCAGAACACTGAAGCTTTCTTT
CASSFGQNTEAFF
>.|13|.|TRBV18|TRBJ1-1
TGTGCCAGCTCACCACCGGACTACACTGAAGCTTTCTTT
CASSPPDYTEAFF
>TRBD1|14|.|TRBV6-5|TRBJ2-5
TGTGCCAGCAGTCGAACAGGGGGCTGGGAGACCCAGTACTTC
CASSRTGGWETQYF
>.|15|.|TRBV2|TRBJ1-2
TGTGCCAGCAGTGAATCCCGGGAGGGGAGCTATGGCTACACCTTC
CASSESREGSYGYTF
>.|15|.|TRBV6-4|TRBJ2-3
TGTGCCAGCAGTGAGGGCCAGACCAGCACAGATACGCAGTATTTT
CASSEGQTSTDTQYF
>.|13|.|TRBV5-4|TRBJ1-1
TGTGCCAGCAGCTTCGCTGACTATGAAGAAGCTTTCTTT
CASSFADYEEAFF
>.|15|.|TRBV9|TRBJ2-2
TGTGCCAGCAGCGTAGGTTCCTCTCACACCGGGGAGCTGTTTTTT
CASSVGSSHTGELFF
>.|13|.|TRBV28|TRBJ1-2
TGTGCCAGCAGTTTTGCGATAATCTATGGCTACACCTTC
CASSFAIIYGYTF
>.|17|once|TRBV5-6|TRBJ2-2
TGTGCCAGCAGCTTCCGGACAGGGGCCCGGGAGGGCGGGGAGCTGTTTTTT
CASSFRTGAREGGELFF
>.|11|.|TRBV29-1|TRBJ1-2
TGCAGCGTTGCCCGGGGGACTGGCTACACCTTC
CSVARGTGYTF
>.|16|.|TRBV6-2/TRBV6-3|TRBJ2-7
TGTGCCAGCAGTTCGCGGACAGTCCACGTCCCCTACGAGCAGTACTTC
CASSSRTVHVPYEQYF
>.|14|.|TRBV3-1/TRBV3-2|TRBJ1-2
TGTGCCAGCAGCCAAGATTCCCCGGGTTATGGCTACACCTTC
CASSQDSPGYGYTF
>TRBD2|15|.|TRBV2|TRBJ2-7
TGTGCCAGCAGTGCTGCGGGGAGGGAAACCTACGAGCAGTACTTC
CASSAAGRETYEQYF
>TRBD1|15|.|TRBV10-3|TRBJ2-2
TGTGCCATCAGAGCCGGGGACAGGGGCCCCGGGGAGCTGTTTTTT
CAIRAGDRGPGELFF
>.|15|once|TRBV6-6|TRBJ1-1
TGTGCCAGCAGTAAGACCAGGGTCCCGAACACTGAAGCTTTCTTT
CASSKTRVPNTEAFF
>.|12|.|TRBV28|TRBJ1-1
TGTGCCAGCAGCTCGCGGGGGACTGAAGCTTTCTTT
CASSSRGTEAFF
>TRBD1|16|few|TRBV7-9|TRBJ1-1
TGTGCCAGCAGCTTACTTGGGACAGGTATGAACACTGAAGCTTTCTTT
CASSLLGTGMNTEAFF
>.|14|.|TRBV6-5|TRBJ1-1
TGTGCCAGCAGTTACAGGGGTGGGAACACTGAAGCTTTCTTT
CASSYRGGNTEAFF